Following are 7 T cell receptor beta chains from one sample sequenced in a study of blood T cell repertoires in COVID-19. Profiled with immunoSEQ multiplex PCR; TCRdb holds only in-frame clones, not every one. The sample lists just under 350,000 clones, under 95% occurring once. The specimen sequenced was peripheral blood. The receptors were sampled from a woman aged 18-29 years who had recovered from COVID-19.

This rearrangement joins TRBV11-2 to TRBJ2-3; 8 bases line up with TRBD2. The V gene's germline CDR1 is SGHAT and CDR2 FQNNGV. The V gene end was trimmed by 1 base and the J gene end by 3 bases; junction bases not matched to a gene: 6. The CDR3 runs to 16 residues. As DNA, the CDR3 is TGTGCCAGCAGCTTAGTGGGTAGCGGGATTACAGATACGCAGTATTTT. This codes for CASSLVGSGITDTQYF.

The chain couples TRBV3-1 (or the pseudogene TRBV3-2) to TRBJ2-1, with 11 bases fitting TRBD2. Trimming at V came to 1 base and at J to 4 bases, leaving 3 bases not matched to a gene. This CDR3 has 16 amino acids. Germline V gene data show CDR1 as LGHDT and CDR2 as YNNKEL (reference sequence). Here the CDR3 reads CASSQGPSGRYNEQFF. DNA for the CDR3: TGTGCCAGCAGCCAAGGACCTAGCGGGAGGTACAATGAGCAGTTCTTC.

J is TRBJ2-1 and V is TRBV6-1; D remains unclear. The CDR3 loop spans 16 amino acids. Trimming stripped 4 bases from V and 8 bases from J, with 21 bases between. CDR1 and CDR2 from the germline V gene are MNHNS and SASEGT. The CDR3 bases are TGTGCCAGCAGTGTCCCCCTGTTGATGAGTCGGGATGAGCAGTTCTTC. Protein sequence: CASSVPLLMSRDEQFF.

The CDR3 spells CATSENDYEPKAFF. The CDR3 nucleotides are TGTGCCACCAGTGAAAACGACTACGAACCCAAAGCTTTCTTT. The rearrangement joins TRBV24-1 to TRBJ1-1; D unresolved. Germline CDR1 KGHDR, CDR2 SFDVKD. The CDR3 is 14 residues long. Trimming stripped 4 bases from V and 9 bases from J, with 17 bases between.

V is TRBV4-3 and J is TRBJ2-3, with 8 bases matching TRBD2. The CDR3 length is 19 residues. With 1 base clipped from V and 2 bases from J, the junction kept 14 bases outside the gene matches. Germline V gives CDR1 LGHNA, CDR2 YSLEER. CDR3 sequence (DNA): TGCGCCAGCAGCCAAGGGAGCCTCTTAGCGGGACTGCCCACAGATACGCAGTATTTT. It translates to CASSQGSLLAGLPTDTQYF.

This chain uses TRBV11-2 with TRBJ1-2; TRBD1 aligns across 8 bases. The V gene end was trimmed by 5 bases and the J gene end by 8 bases; junction bases not matched to a gene: 7. Germline CDR1 reads SGHAT; CDR2 reads FQNNGV. The length of the CDR3 is 13 residues. The CDR3: CASSAARQGGYTF. The CDR3 region has the DNA TGTGCCAGCAGCGCGGCACGACAGGGGGGCTACACCTTC. Together with reference TRBV11-2 and TRBJ1-2, the CDR3 gives the full variable domain: EAGVAQSPRYKIIEKRQSVAFWCNPISGHATLYWYQQILGQGPKLLIQFQNNGVVDDSQLPKDRFSAERLKGVDSTLKIQPAKLEDSAVYLCASSAARQGGYTFGSGTRLTVV.

This clone was seen only once. V gene TRBV2 combines with J gene TRBJ1-6; TRBD1 aligns across 8 bases. V shed 4 bases and J 5 bases; nucleotides not matched to a gene: 1. Per the germline V gene, CDR1 is SNHLY and CDR2 is FYNNEI. The CDR3 is 14 residues long. The CDR3 region has the DNA TGTGCCAGCAGTGGGGGACAGGATAATTCACCCCTCCACTTT. Its protein product is CASSGGQDNSPLHF.